This TCR beta chain was sequenced in a study of cytomegalovirus exposure and HLA in healthy donors. Findings and caveats of the study: Some TCR beta chains (about 180 of them) were listed as cytomegalovirus-associated.

Trimming removed 2 bases at V and 6 bases at J, with 8 bases between. The CDR3 totals 12 residues. The germline gives CDR1 MDHEN, CDR2 SYDVKM. On this clone: Its antigen is still unknown.

Primers: 60 Vbeta forward and 13 Jbeta reverse. The authors' processing: Roughly 11 million shared chains were among roughly 81 million unique TCR beta chains counted in a later analysis. Libraries were prepared by immunoSEQ multiplex PCR; TCRdb keeps only in-frame clonotypes and omits some of them. That table supplies the V and J calls and clone size; D and trimming were determined from the DNA. The table records 120,000 or so clones, roughly 80% of them present only once. The sample was PBMCs. This clonotype was obtained from a man over 45 in good health and CMV-seronegative. The chain combines TRBV28 with TRBJ2-7; no clear D. CDR3 protein: CASSLITGEQYF. The CDR3 DNA sequence: TGTGCCAGCAGTTTAATCACGGGCGAGCAGTACTTC. The variable domain in full, completed from reference TRBV28 and TRBJ2-7, reads DVKVTQSSRYLVKRTGEKVFLECVQDMDHENMFWYRQDPGLGLRLIYFSYDVKMKEKGDIPEGYSVSREKKERFSLILESASTNQTSMYLCASSLITGEQYFGPGTRLTVT.